The TCR beta chain under discussion was sequenced for a study of chemoradiotherapy in HPV16-positive cancers. Germline V gives CDR1 MGHRA, CDR2 YSYEKL. V was cut by 4 bases and J by 1 base, with 13 bases left in between. This CDR3 comprises 15 residues. Data came from immunoSEQ multiplex PCR; TCRdb stores just in-frame clones and leaves some out. The sample includes about 12,000 clones, roughly 78% of them seen just once. Sample acquisition took place from a patient who underwent chemoradiotherapy. The receptor's source is a human donor with HPV-associated anogenital cancer. The V and J genes are TRBV4-1 and TRBJ1-2; D remains unclear. The CDR3 DNA sequence: TGCGCCAGCAGCCTAAAAGCCGGGCTTAACTATGGCTACACCTTC. This translates into CASSLKAGLNYGYTF.